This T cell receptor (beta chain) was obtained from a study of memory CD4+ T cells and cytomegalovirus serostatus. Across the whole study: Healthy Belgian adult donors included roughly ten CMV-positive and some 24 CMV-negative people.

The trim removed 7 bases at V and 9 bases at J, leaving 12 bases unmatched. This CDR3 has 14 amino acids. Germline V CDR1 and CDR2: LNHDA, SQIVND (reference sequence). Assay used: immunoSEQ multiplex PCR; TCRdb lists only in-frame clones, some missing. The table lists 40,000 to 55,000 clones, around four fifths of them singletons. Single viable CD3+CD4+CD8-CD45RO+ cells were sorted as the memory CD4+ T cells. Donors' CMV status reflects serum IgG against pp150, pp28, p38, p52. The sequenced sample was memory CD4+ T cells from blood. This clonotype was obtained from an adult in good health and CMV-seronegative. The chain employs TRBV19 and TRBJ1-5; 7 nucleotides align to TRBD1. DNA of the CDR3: TGTGCCAGTAAACCGGGACAGAGTTTTTGGCCCCAGCATTTT. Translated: CASKPGQSFWPQHF.